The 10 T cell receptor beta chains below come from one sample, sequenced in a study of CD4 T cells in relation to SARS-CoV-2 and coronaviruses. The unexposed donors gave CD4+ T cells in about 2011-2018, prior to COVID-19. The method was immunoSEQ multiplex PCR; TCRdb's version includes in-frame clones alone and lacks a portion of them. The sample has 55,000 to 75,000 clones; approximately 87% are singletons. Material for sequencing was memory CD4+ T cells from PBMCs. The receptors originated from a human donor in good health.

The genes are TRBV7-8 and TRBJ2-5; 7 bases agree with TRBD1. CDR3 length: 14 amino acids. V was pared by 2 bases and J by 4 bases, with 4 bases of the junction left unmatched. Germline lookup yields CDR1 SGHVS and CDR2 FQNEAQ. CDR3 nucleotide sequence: TGTGCCAGCAGCTTAAGGGGGCCGGGAGAGACCCAGTACTTC. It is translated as CASSLRGPGETQYF.

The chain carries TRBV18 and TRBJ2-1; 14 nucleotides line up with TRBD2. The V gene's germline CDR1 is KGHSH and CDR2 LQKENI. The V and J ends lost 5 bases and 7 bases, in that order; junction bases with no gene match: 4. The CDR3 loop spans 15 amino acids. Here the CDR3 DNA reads TGTGCCAGCTCAACGGGACTAGCGGGAGCGAATGAGCAGTTCTTC. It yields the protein CASSTGLAGANEQFF. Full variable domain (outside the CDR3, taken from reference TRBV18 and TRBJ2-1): NAGVMQNPRHLVRRRGQEARLRCSPMKGHSHVYWYRQLPEEGLKFMVYLQKENIIDESGMPKERFSAEFPKEGPSILRIQQVVRGDSAAYFCASSTGLAGANEQFFGPGTRLTVL.

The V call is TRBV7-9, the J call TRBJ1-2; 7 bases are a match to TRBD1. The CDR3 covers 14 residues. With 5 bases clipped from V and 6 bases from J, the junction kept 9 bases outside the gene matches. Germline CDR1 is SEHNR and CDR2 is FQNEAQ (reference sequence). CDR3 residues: CASSPRQGLDGYTF. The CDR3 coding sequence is TGTGCCAGCAGCCCGCGACAGGGTTTAGATGGCTACACCTTC.

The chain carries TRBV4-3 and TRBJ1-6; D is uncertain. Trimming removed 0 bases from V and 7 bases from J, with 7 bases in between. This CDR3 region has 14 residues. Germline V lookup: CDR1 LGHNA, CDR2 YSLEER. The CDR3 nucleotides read TGCGCCAGCAGCCAAGAAAACGTCAATTCACCCCTCCACTTT. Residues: CASSQENVNSPLHF.

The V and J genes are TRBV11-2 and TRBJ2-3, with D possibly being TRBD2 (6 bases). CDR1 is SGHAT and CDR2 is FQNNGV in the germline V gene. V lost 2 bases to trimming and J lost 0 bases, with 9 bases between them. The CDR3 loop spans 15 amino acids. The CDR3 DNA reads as TGTGCCAGCAGCTTACAGGGACTCAGCACAGATACGCAGTATTTT. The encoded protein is CASSLQGLSTDTQYF.

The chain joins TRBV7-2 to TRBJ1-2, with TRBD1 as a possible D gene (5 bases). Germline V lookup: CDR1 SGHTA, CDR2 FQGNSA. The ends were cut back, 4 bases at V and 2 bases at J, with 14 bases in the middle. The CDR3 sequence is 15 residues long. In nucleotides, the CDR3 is TGTGCCAGCAGCTCGGGGCCGGACGGAAACTATGGCTACACCTTC. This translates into CASSSGPDGNYGYTF.

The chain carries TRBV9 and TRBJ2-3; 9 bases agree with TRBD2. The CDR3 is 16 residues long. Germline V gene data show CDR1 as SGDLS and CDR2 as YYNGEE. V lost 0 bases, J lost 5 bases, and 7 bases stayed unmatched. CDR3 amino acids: CASSVDGGGVVDTQYF. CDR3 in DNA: TGTGCCAGCAGCGTAGACGGCGGGGGGGTGGTAGATACGCAGTATTTT.

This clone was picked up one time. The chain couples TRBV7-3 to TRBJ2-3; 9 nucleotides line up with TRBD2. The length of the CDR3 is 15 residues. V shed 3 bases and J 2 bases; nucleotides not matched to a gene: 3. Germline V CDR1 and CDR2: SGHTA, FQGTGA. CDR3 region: CASSFLAGATDTQYF. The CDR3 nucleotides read TGTGCCAGCAGCTTCTTAGCGGGGGCCACAGATACGCAGTATTTT. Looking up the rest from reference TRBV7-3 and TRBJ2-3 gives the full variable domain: GAGVSQTPSNKVTEKGKYVELRCDPISGHTALYWYRQSLGQGPEFLIYFQGTGAADDSGLPNDRFFAVRPEGSVSTLKIQRTERGDSAVYLCASSFLAGATDTQYFGPGTRLTVL.

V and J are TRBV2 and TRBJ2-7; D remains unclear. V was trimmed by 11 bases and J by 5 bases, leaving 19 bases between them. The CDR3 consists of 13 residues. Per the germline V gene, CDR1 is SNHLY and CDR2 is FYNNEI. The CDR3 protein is CALNPRLSDEQYF. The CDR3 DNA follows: TGTGCCCTCAATCCGAGGTTGTCGGACGAGCAGTACTTC.

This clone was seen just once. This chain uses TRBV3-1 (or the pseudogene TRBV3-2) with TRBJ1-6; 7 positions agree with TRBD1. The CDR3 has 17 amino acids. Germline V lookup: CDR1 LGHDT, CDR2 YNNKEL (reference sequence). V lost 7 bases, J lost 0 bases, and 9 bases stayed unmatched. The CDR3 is CASIPKDRSSYNSPLHF. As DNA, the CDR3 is TGTGCCAGCATCCCAAAGGACAGGAGCTCCTATAATTCACCCCTCCACTTT.